The 22 T cell receptor beta chains below were found in one sample sequenced in a study of neoadjuvant anti-PD-1 for oral cavity cancer (dated by TCRdb to the early 2020s). Library construction relied on the immunoSEQ multiplex PCR assay. Not all clones reach the TCRdb copy of this immuneACCESS table, which keeps in-frame sequences only. Checked studies attribute under half of the gap to unresolved V genes and leave the rest unexplained. Counted in this sample were tens of thousands of clones; more than 75% of them appeared once. Roughly 3.4% of the sample belongs to the ten largest clones. The time point label of this sample denotes: after neoadjuvant nivolumab, at surgical resection. The source material was PBMCs, sampled after nivolumab (anti-PD-1) treatment. Source of these receptors: a person aged 35 to 85 with oral cavity squamous cell carcinoma.

The chain has TRBV27 and TRBJ1-2, with 12 bases lining up with TRBD1. This CDR3 is built from 14 residues. Germline CDR1 is MNHEY and CDR2 is SMNVEV (reference sequence). The ends lost 4 bases at V and 4 bases at J; junction bases unmatched: 1. The CDR3 region has the DNA TGTGCCAGCAGTTCGGGACAGGGGGCCTATGGCTACACCTTC. Protein product: CASSSGQGAYGYTF.

On this clone: In the same sample, other DNA sequences code for this CDR3. The V call is TRBV5-4, the J call TRBJ2-3; D is uncertain. The CDR3 spans 12 residues. Trimming stripped 0 bases from V and 10 bases from J, with 9 bases between. The germline V gene encodes CDR1 SGHNT and CDR2 YYREEE (reference sequence). The CDR3, as DNA: TGTGCCAGCAGCTTGGGGGATGGGGCGCAGTATTTT. It yields the protein CASSLGDGAQYF.

This clone was detected a few times. The chain links TRBV2 to TRBJ2-7, with D perhaps TRBD1 (5 bases). Trimming removed 3 bases at V and 6 bases at J, with 15 bases between. Germline V gene lookup returns CDR1 SNHLY and CDR2 FYNNEI. The CDR3 consists of 14 residues. CDR3 in DNA: TGTGCCAGCAGTGATTGGGGCGCTTCTGGCGAGCAGTACTTC. Amino acid sequence: CASSDWGASGEQYF.

The chain has TRBV11-3 and TRBJ2-1, with 9 bases identical to TRBD1. Germline CDR1 is SGHNT and CDR2 is YENEEA. The CDR3 length is 14 residues. V lost 5 bases, J lost 8 bases, and 7 bases stayed unmatched. The CDR3 loop is CASSTGTGNYEQFF. The CDR3, as DNA: TGTGCCAGCAGCACCGGGACAGGGAACTATGAGCAGTTCTTC.

The V and J genes are TRBV30 and TRBJ2-2; the D gene is possibly TRBD2 (6 bases). Germline assignment: CDR1 GTSNPN and CDR2 SVGIG (reference sequence). CDR3 length equals 14 residues. V lost 3 bases to trimming and J lost 3 bases, with 11 bases between them. The CDR3 DNA reads TGTGCCTGGAGAGGAGGGAGAGACACCGGGGAGCTGTTTTTT. This gives the protein CAWRGGRDTGELFF.

Only a few counts were recorded for this clone. The rearrangement joins TRBV9 to TRBJ1-1, with TRBD1 as a possible D gene (6 bases). The CDR3 is 15 residues long. Germline CDR1 and CDR2: SGDLS and YYNGEE. V shed 0 bases and J shed 2 bases, with 11 bases lying between them. The CDR3 here is CASSVVGGPNTEAFF. The CDR3 DNA is TGTGCCAGCAGCGTAGTTGGGGGGCCAAACACTGAAGCTTTCTTT.

This rearrangement joins TRBV30 to TRBJ1-1, with 7 positions matching TRBD1. The CDR3 runs to 13 residues. Germline CDR1 GTSNPN, CDR2 SVGIG (reference sequence). V dropped 3 bases and J dropped 5; count of bases not matched to a gene: 6. CDR3: CAWSLYRGTEAFF. As DNA, the CDR3 is TGTGCCTGGAGCCTTTACAGGGGAACTGAAGCTTTCTTT. Full variable domain (rest looked up from reference TRBV30 and TRBJ1-1): SQTIHQWPATLVQPVGSPLSLECTVEGTSNPNLYWYRQAAGRGLQLLFYSVGIGQISSEVPQNLSASRPQDRQFILSSKKLLLSDSGFYLCAWSLYRGTEAFFGQGTRLTVV.

The chain links TRBV25-1 to TRBJ2-1; 7 nucleotides agree with TRBD2. The germline V gene has CDR1 MGHDK and CDR2 SYGVNS. This CDR3 region has 15 residues. V shed 3 bases and J 8 bases; nucleotides not matched to a gene: 10. The CDR3 DNA is TGTGCCAGCAGTGAGCCGGGACTATCCCTCTATGAGCAGTTCTTC. Translated: CASSEPGLSLYEQFF. The full variable domain, rest sourced from reference TRBV25-1 and TRBJ2-1, is EADIYQTPRYLVIGTGKKITLECSQTMGHDKMYWYQQDPGMELHLIHYSYGVNSTEKGDLSSESTVSRIRTEHFPLTLESARPSHTSQYLCASSEPGLSLYEQFFGPGTRLTVL.

The chain combines TRBV9 with TRBJ2-1; D is ambiguous. Germline assignment: CDR1 SGDLS and CDR2 YYNGEE. The CDR3 is 14 residues long. V lost 4 bases and J lost 0, with 8 bases in between. The DNA of the CDR3 is TGTGCCAGCAGCCTCTCTAGCTCCTACAATGAGCAGTTCTTC. Translating gives CASSLSSSYNEQFF.

The chain is built from TRBV7-2 and TRBJ2-1, with D perhaps matching TRBD2 (6 bases). In germline, CDR1 is SGHTA, CDR2 FQGNSA. CDR3 length: 15 amino acids. V lost 1 base, J lost 2 bases, and 9 bases lay in between. CDR3 residues: CASSLGGGPYNEQFF. Here the CDR3 DNA reads TGTGCCAGCAGCTTAGGGGGAGGCCCCTACAATGAGCAGTTCTTC.

The CDR3 coding sequence is TGTGCCAGCAGCATACGGACAGGGTATGGCTACACCTTC. Its protein product is CASSIRTGYGYTF. The chain combines TRBV7-6 with TRBJ1-2; 8 bases line up with TRBD1. Germline V lookup: CDR1 SGHVS, CDR2 FNYEAQ. This CDR3 spans 13 amino acids. V trimming: 5 bases; J trimming: 5 bases; junction bases outside the gene matches: 4.

The chain is built from TRBV11-2 and TRBJ2-7; D unresolved. V dropped 5 bases and J dropped 2 bases, with 19 bases sitting between them. The CDR3 is 16 amino acids. CDR1 is SGHAT, CDR2 FQNNGV, per germline. The CDR3 reads CASSNHRSSKAYEQYF. In DNA form, the CDR3 reads TGTGCCAGCAGCAACCATAGGAGCAGCAAGGCCTACGAGCAGTACTTC.

The rearrangement joins TRBV10-3 to TRBJ1-1, with 8 bases matching TRBD1. Trimming at V came to 6 bases and at J to 0 bases, leaving 3 bases not matched to a gene. Germline CDR1 and CDR2: ENHRY and SYGVKD. This CDR3 has 14 residues. This chain's CDR3 is CAIRDREMNTEAFF. CDR3 bases: TGTGCCATCAGGGACAGGGAGATGAACACTGAAGCTTTCTTT.

The chain has TRBV7-8 and TRBJ1-5; D remains ambiguous. Trimming removed 5 bases from V and 1 base from J, with 9 bases in between. This CDR3 spans 14 amino acids. CDR1 is SGHVS and CDR2 is FQNEAQ in the germline V gene. CDR3 bases: TGTGCCAGCAGCGGTCGGGCAAGCAATCAGCCCCAGCATTTT. The encoded protein is CASSGRASNQPQHF.

The CDR3 region has the DNA TGTGCCAGCAGCTTGCGAGGGACGAACACCGGGGAGCTGTTTTTT. It yields the protein CASSLRGTNTGELFF. The chain links TRBV5-4 to TRBJ2-2, with D maybe TRBD2 (5 bases). This CDR3 comprises 15 residues. Germline V gene sequence: CDR1 SGHNT, CDR2 YYREEE (reference sequence). Trimming cost V 1 base and J 0 bases, with 7 bases left between them.

This chain connects TRBV5-1 to TRBJ2-7; possibly TRBD1 or TRBD2 for D (5 bases each). Germline CDR1 reads SGHRS; CDR2 reads YFSETQ. The length of the CDR3 is 15 residues. Trimming took off 0 bases at V and 0 bases at J, with 10 bases between the two ends. The chain's CDR3 is CASSLALGDSYEQYF. CDR3 nucleotide sequence: TGCGCCAGCAGCTTGGCTTTGGGGGACTCCTACGAGCAGTACTTC.

The rearrangement uses TRBV5-4 and TRBJ2-1; D perhaps matches TRBD1 (6 bases). CDR3 length equals 16 residues. Germline V lookup: CDR1 SGHNT, CDR2 YYREEE (reference sequence). Deletions cut 1 base from V and 4 bases from J, with 15 bases between. The CDR3 here is CASSLRWAGAYNEQFF. CDR3 in DNA: TGTGCCAGCAGCTTGCGATGGGCAGGGGCTTACAATGAGCAGTTCTTC.

This clone came up a few times. V and J are TRBV19 and TRBJ1-5; no reliable D call. Trimming pared 5 bases from V and 10 bases from J, leaving 18 bases between. The length of the CDR3 is 14 residues. Germline V gives CDR1 LNHDA, CDR2 SQIVND (reference sequence). The CDR3 protein is CASSEAGPWKPQHF. Written as DNA, the CDR3 is TGTGCCAGTAGTGAGGCCGGGCCGTGGAAACCCCAGCATTTT.

J is TRBJ1-2 and V is TRBV20-1; D is ambiguous. With 2 bases removed from V and 4 bases from J, the gap between germline ends came to 5 bases. Germline-derived CDR1 and CDR2 are DFQATT and SNEGSKA (reference sequence). The CDR3 has 11 amino acids. Here the CDR3 DNA reads TGCAGTGCTAGAAACAGCTATGGCTACACCTTC. Its translation: CSARNSYGYTF.

The J gene is TRBJ1-1, the V gene TRBV6-6, with D perhaps TRBD1 (5 bases). V was trimmed by 6 bases and J by 8 bases, leaving 19 bases between them. There are 14 residues in the CDR3. The V gene's germline CDR1 is MNHNY and CDR2 SVGAGI (reference sequence). The CDR3 here is CASSRDPGGTEAFF. CDR3 sequence (DNA): TGTGCCAGCAGCCGGGACCCCGGAGGGACGGAAGCTTTCTTT.

The chain employs TRBV30 and TRBJ1-5; D is possibly TRBD1 (6 bases). Germline V CDR1 and CDR2: GTSNPN, SVGIG (reference sequence). The CDR3 runs 14 residues. Trimming pared 2 bases from V and 4 bases from J, leaving 12 bases between. In DNA, the CDR3 is TGTGCCTGGAGTACAGCGGGGGCAAATCAGCCCCAGCATTTT. As protein: CAWSTAGANQPQHF.

This clone has only one observation. V gene TRBV6-1 combines with J gene TRBJ2-1; TRBD1 is a possible D gene (5 bases). The V gene's germline CDR1 is MNHNS and CDR2 SASEGT. The CDR3 totals 13 residues. V was cut by 7 bases and J by 8 bases, with 15 bases left in between. In DNA form, the CDR3 reads TGTGCCAGCACAACCCAGGGCATCGATGAGCAGTTCTTC. Translated: CASTTQGIDEQFF.